Each of the 8 T cell receptor beta chains below was sequenced from the same sample in a study of T cell repertoires in cytomegalovirus infection. MiXCR, run by TCRdb on the reads, gives a single entry per CDR3 protein. Here the sample spans hundreds of thousands of distinct CDR3 sequences, 20% to 25% being singletons. Sequencing was performed on CD8+ T cells from PBMCs. Source of these receptors: a human donor in good health (CMV status not recorded). Some clones in this sample may be carry-over from other donors' samples.

The chain joins TRBV7-9 to TRBJ2-4; D unresolved. V was pared by 1 base and J by 9 bases, with 10 bases between. Germline V gene sequence: CDR1 SEHNR, CDR2 FQNEAQ (reference sequence). The CDR3 covers 13 residues. The CDR3 is CASSLGGLSIQYF. The CDR3, as DNA: TGTGCCAGCAGCTTAGGGGGTTTGAGCATTCAGTACTTC.

This clonotype occurred once. The rearrangement links TRBV2 to TRBJ2-3, with D uncertain. This CDR3 spans 12 amino acids. Trimming shortened V by 8 bases and J by 0 bases, and 6 bases separated the two germline ends. Germline V gene data show CDR1 as SNHLY and CDR2 as FYNNEI. CDR3 DNA: TGTGCCAGCGAATCTAGCACAGATACGCAGTATTTT. Protein product: CASESSTDTQYF.

This rearrangement joins TRBV3-1 to TRBJ2-5; 9 bases align to TRBD1. The CDR3 runs 20 residues. Germline loops: CDR1 LGHDT, CDR2 YNNKEL (reference sequence). Unmatched junction bases numbered 18, after V lost 2 bases and J lost 2 bases. The CDR3: CASSQPNRGLSRSLQETQYF. In DNA form, the CDR3 reads TGTGCCAGCAGCCAACCGAACAGGGGGCTGAGTAGGTCCCTACAAGAGACCCAGTACTTC.

This sequence joins TRBV9 and TRBJ2-5, with a weak D call TRBD2 (6 bases). The CDR3 is 15 amino acids. The ends were cut back, 5 bases at V and 2 bases at J, with 16 bases in the middle. CDR1 SGDLS and CDR2 YYNGEE come from the germline V gene. CDR3 loop: CASSTTGLQQETQYF. The CDR3 DNA follows: TGTGCCAGCAGTACGACGGGACTGCAACAAGAGACCCAGTACTTC. Full variable domain (rest looked up from reference TRBV9 and TRBJ2-5): DSGVTQTPKHLITATGQRVTLRCSPRSGDLSVYWYQQSLDQGLQFLIQYYNGEERAKGNILERFSAQQFPDLHSELNLSSLELGDSALYFCASSTTGLQQETQYFGPGTRLLVL.

This clonotype has at least ten counts. V usage is TRBV7-2 and J usage is TRBJ2-3; no clear D gene. This CDR3 is 12 amino acids long. Germline V CDR1 and CDR2: SGHTA, FQGNSA. V dropped 4 bases and J dropped 10 bases, with 12 bases sitting between them. The CDR3 reads CASSSITSSQYF. The CDR3 bases are TGTGCCAGCAGCTCGATAACGTCGTCGCAGTATTTT.

This clonotype was seen many times. This chain links TRBV7-2 with TRBJ2-7; no firm D call. The CDR3 sequence is 14 residues long. Looked up from germline, CDR1 is SGHTA and CDR2 is FQGNSA. The V end lost 2 bases, the J end lost 0 bases, and 8 bases lay between the germline ends. The CDR3 DNA sequence: TGTGCCAGCAGCTTACCCAGCCTCTCCTACGAGCAGTACTTC. Its protein is CASSLPSLSYEQYF.

The rearrangement joins TRBV3-1 to TRBJ2-3; tentatively, D is TRBD1 or TRBD2 (6 bases each). This CDR3 spans 16 amino acids. Germline loops: CDR1 LGHDT, CDR2 YNNKEL (reference sequence). Deletions cut 3 bases from V and 2 bases from J, with 15 bases between. The CDR3 loop reads CASSHPPGDNTDTQYF. As DNA, the CDR3 is TGTGCCAGCAGCCATCCCCCGGGGGACAACACAGATACGCAGTATTTT.

This clonotype was seen repeatedly, ten times or more. This chain connects TRBV7-2 to TRBJ1-1, with D possibly matching TRBD1 (5 bases). The CDR3 covers 13 residues. V lost 1 base, J lost 8 bases, and 11 bases lay in between. Germline CDR1 SGHTA, CDR2 FQGNSA. Here the CDR3 reads CASSLVLDREAFF. Here the CDR3 DNA reads TGTGCCAGCAGCTTAGTTCTAGACAGAGAAGCTTTCTTT.